The next 16 T cell receptor beta chains were all read from a single sample in a study of blood T cell repertoires in COVID-19. The method was immunoSEQ multiplex PCR; TCRdb's version includes in-frame clones alone and lacks a portion of them. The table has about 220,000 clones, 65% to 90% seen once. Sequences were obtained from peripheral blood. These receptors all stem from a woman in her sixties or seventies with COVID-19, enrolled during active disease.

This chain joins TRBV29-1 and TRBJ2-1, with TRBD2 identical over 11 bases. Germline V gene lookup returns CDR1 SQVTM and CDR2 ANQGSEA. There are 14 residues in the CDR3. The trim removed 7 bases at V and 9 bases at J, leaving 11 bases unmatched. The CDR3 DNA follows: TGCAGCGCGCCGGGACTAGCGGCAAGATCTGAGCAGTTCTTC. This gives the protein CSAPGLAARSEQFF.

The chain has TRBV12-3 or TRBV12-4 and TRBJ1-1; D ambiguous. V lost 9 bases, J lost 1 base, and 6 bases lay in between. The length of the CDR3 is 11 residues. The CDR3 reads CASKRNTEAFF. Written as DNA, the CDR3 is TGTGCCAGTAAGAGGAACACTGAAGCTTTCTTT.

The V gene is TRBV5-6, the J gene TRBJ1-2; possible D gene TRBD1, 6 bases. This CDR3 has 17 amino acids. CDR1 is SGHDT and CDR2 is YYEEEE in the germline V gene. Deletions cut 4 bases from V and 6 bases from J, with 25 bases between. CDR3 DNA: TGTGCCAGCAGCCTTCTCGCCAAACAGGGAACCCCTGATGGCTACACCTTC. Its translation is CASSLLAKQGTPDGYTF.

This rearrangement joins TRBV19 to TRBJ1-4, with D maybe TRBD1 (5 bases). The V gene lost 5 bases and the J gene lost 5 bases, with 15 bases spanning the gap. This CDR3 is built from 15 residues. Looked up from germline, CDR1 is LNHDA and CDR2 is SQIVND (reference sequence). The CDR3 sequence: CASSRSGEVNEKLFF. As DNA, the CDR3 is TGTGCCAGTAGTCGATCGGGGGAGGTAAATGAAAAACTGTTTTTT.

Worth noting for this clone: The sample holds other DNA sequences that translate to the same CDR3. The V call is TRBV10-3, the J call TRBJ1-5; D is perhaps TRBD1 (5 bases). Germline CDR1 is ENHRY and CDR2 is SYGVKD. With 0 bases removed from V and 4 bases from J, the gap between germline ends came to 7 bases. CDR3 length equals 14 residues. CDR3 nucleotides: TGTGCCATCAGTGAGTCGACAGTTAATCAGCCCCAGCATTTT. Translated: CAISESTVNQPQHF.

J is TRBJ1-2 and V is TRBV6-2 or TRBV6-3, with D possibly being TRBD1 (6 bases). The germline V and J ends were trimmed by 2 bases and 7 bases, with 14 bases remaining between them. Germline V gene data show CDR1 as MNHEY and CDR2 as SVGEGT. The CDR3 runs 14 residues. CDR3: CASSYSRGAAGYTF. CDR3 nucleotide sequence: TGTGCCAGCAGTTACAGCCGGGGGGCGGCTGGCTACACCTTC.

The rearrangement links TRBV29-1 to TRBJ1-1; the match to TRBD1 covers 9 bases. The CDR3 totals 15 residues. After removal of 6 bases from V and 0 bases from J, the junction contained 8 bases not matched to a gene. The germline V gene has CDR1 SQVTM and CDR2 ANQGSEA. Written as DNA, the CDR3 is TGCAGCGTCAGTCCCGGGACAGGGATGAACACTGAAGCTTTCTTT. It yields the protein CSVSPGTGMNTEAFF.

This clone was detected only once. The J gene is TRBJ2-7, the V gene TRBV4-3; D perhaps matches TRBD1 (5 bases). Germline V gene data show CDR1 as LGHNA and CDR2 as YSLEER. The V gene lost 0 bases and the J gene lost 2 bases, with 14 bases spanning the gap. The CDR3 sequence is 16 residues long. CDR3 in DNA: TGCGCCAGCAGCCAAGATGGGGCCGGCGGTGCCTACGAGCAGTACTTC. Protein: CASSQDGAGGAYEQYF.

This clone is a singleton in its sample. The V call is TRBV6-5, the J call TRBJ2-7; TRBD2 agrees at 7 bases. The CDR3 loop spans 14 amino acids. The V gene's germline CDR1 is MNHEY and CDR2 SVGAGI. V was clipped by 0 bases and J by 6 bases; unmatched bases: 5. CDR3 in DNA: TGTGCCAGCAGTTACTCGGGGGGGAACGGCGAGCAGTACTTC. It specifies CASSYSGGNGEQYF.

This chain joins TRBV12-3 or TRBV12-4 and TRBJ1-2; no definite D call. Between the trimmed V and J ends, which lost 1 base and 7 bases, there was a span of 4 bases. The CDR3 has 11 amino acids. The CDR3 DNA reads as TGTGCCAGCAGTTTAGGGCCTGGCTACACCTTC. Translation gives CASSLGPGYTF.

This clone was counted once. The chain carries TRBV14 and TRBJ1-2, with TRBD1 matching 7 bases. The CDR3 is made up of 13 amino acids. The germline CDR1 and CDR2 sequences are SGHDN and FVKESK. V shed 2 bases and J 8 bases; nucleotides not matched to a gene: 5. CDR3 DNA sequence: TGTGCCAGCAGCCAACACAGGGGAATGGGCTACACCTTC. It yields the protein CASSQHRGMGYTF.

This chain uses TRBV9 with TRBJ2-7, with TRBD2 identical over 7 bases. V gave up 4 bases and J gave up 6 bases; unmatched junction bases: 10. The CDR3 is 14 residues long. Germline-derived CDR1 and CDR2 are SGDLS and YYNGEE. The CDR3 loop reads CASSPTGTGGEQYF. DNA of the CDR3: TGTGCCAGCAGCCCCACCGGGACGGGGGGCGAGCAGTACTTC.

The chain's CDR3 is CASSPRGDSNSPLHF. CDR3 nucleotide sequence: TGTGCCAGCTCACCCCGGGGAGACTCCAATTCACCCCTCCACTTT. This rearrangement joins TRBV18 to TRBJ1-6; D is ambiguous. This CDR3 contains 15 residues. Germline values: CDR1 KGHSH, CDR2 LQKENI. The V end was cut by 3 bases, the J end by 7 bases, with 13 bases between.

The rearrangement joins TRBV19 to TRBJ2-6; D is perhaps TRBD1 (5 bases). CDR3 length equals 17 residues. Germline-derived CDR1 and CDR2 are LNHDA and SQIVND (reference sequence). Trimming stripped 0 bases from V and 2 bases from J, with 11 bases between. The CDR3 protein is CASSIDRVAPGANVLTF. CDR3 coding DNA: TGTGCCAGTAGTATAGACAGGGTAGCCCCTGGGGCCAACGTCCTGACTTTC.

The V and J genes are TRBV11-1 and TRBJ2-1, with 8 bases matching TRBD2. The CDR3 loop spans 15 amino acids. Germline V lookup: CDR1 SGHAT, CDR2 FQDESV (reference sequence). The junction had 4 bases not matched to a gene; V was cut back by 5 bases and J by 1 base. CDR3 coding DNA: TGTGCCAGCAGCCCAGTAGCGGGGTCCTACAATGAGCAGTTCTTC. Residues: CASSPVAGSYNEQFF.

The V and J genes are TRBV19 and TRBJ1-1, with TRBD1 matching over 10 bases. The CDR3 has 12 residues. Germline CDR1 reads LNHDA; CDR2 reads SQIVND (reference sequence). Trimming removed 7 bases from V and 13 bases from J; junction bases left unmatched: 9. CDR3 DNA sequence: TGTGCCAGTAATTACCGGGACAGGGGAAGTTTCTTT. Its protein is CASNYRDRGSFF.